The entry below describes one T cell receptor (beta chain). What it binds is not known. These data originate in a study of cytomegalovirus exposure and HLA in healthy donors. Study results and limitations: There was a cluster of highly shared sequence variants that was likely a sequencing artifact.

The PCR ran on 60 Vbeta and 13 Jbeta primers. Method: immunoSEQ multiplex PCR; TCRdb's copy keeps in-frame clones and lacks some. The table includes more than 80,000 clones, roughly two thirds detected once. The clonotype originates from a female donor in good health and CMV-seronegative. Material for sequencing was PBMCs.

CDR3 nucleotide sequence: TGTGCCAGCAGCTCGTCGGGGAGCGCCAGGGAGACCCAGTACTTC. The encoded protein is CASSSSGSARETQYF. The rearrangement links TRBV5-4 to TRBJ2-5; weak D call: TRBD2 (5 bases). Trimming stripped 3 bases from V and 5 bases from J, with 17 bases between. Germline CDR1 SGHNT, CDR2 YYREEE (reference sequence). CDR3 length equals 15 residues.